These T cell receptor beta chains were read from a single sample in a study of human T cells and chemical hapten exposure. TCRdb recomputed calls from the RACE reads with MiXCR, one row per CDR3 protein. The repertoire holds about 190,000 distinct CDR3 sequences, around 25% seen once, with 2% to 2.5% in the top ten. The sequenced sample was whole blood, obtained in connection with sensitization to the hapten diphenylcyclopropenone (DPC). All receptors derive from a woman aged 40-49 years with alopecia areata. Some clones in this sample may be carry-over from other donors' samples. Both conserved end residues are part of each CDR3. The order of the fields is D gene, V gene, clone size, J gene, CDR3 DNA, CDR3 protein. D genes are given only for firm matches. Some rows have no size entry. The others give once, few or many, or a class for an expanded clone.

D gene: .; V gene: TRBV10-3; clone size: .; J gene: TRBJ2-1; CDR3 DNA: TGTGCCATCAGTGAGTCCGGGAACAATGAGCAGTTCTTC; CDR3 protein: CAISESGNNEQFF
D gene: .; V gene: TRBV6-1; clone size: .; J gene: TRBJ1-5; CDR3 DNA: TGTGCCAGCAGTGAAGAGGGGTCAACGCCCCAGCATTTT; CDR3 protein: CASSEEGSTPQHF
D gene: TRBD2; V gene: TRBV19; clone size: .; J gene: TRBJ2-1; CDR3 DNA: TGTGCCAGTAGTAGTCTAGCGGGCTTCAATGAGCAGTTCTTC; CDR3 protein: CASSSLAGFNEQFF
D gene: TRBD1; V gene: TRBV6-6; clone size: .; J gene: TRBJ2-7; CDR3 DNA: TGTGCCAGCAAGGGCGGAGGGACAGGGGCCCCCGAGCAGTACTTC; CDR3 protein: CASKGGGTGAPEQYF
D gene: .; V gene: TRBV6-6; clone size: once; J gene: TRBJ2-2; CDR3 DNA: TGTGCCAGCAGTACGAACAGGGATGCGACCGGGGAGCTGTTTTTT; CDR3 protein: CASSTNRDATGELFF
D gene: TRBD1; V gene: TRBV4-3; clone size: .; J gene: TRBJ1-1; CDR3 DNA: TGCGCCAGCAGCCTTGACAGGGGGCAGACTGAAGCTTTCTTT; CDR3 protein: CASSLDRGQTEAFF
D gene: TRBD2; V gene: TRBV4-3; clone size: .; J gene: TRBJ2-2; CDR3 DNA: TGCGCCAGCAGCCAAGATACTAGCGGGGCCGGGGAGCTGTTTTTT; CDR3 protein: CASSQDTSGAGELFF
D gene: .; V gene: TRBV29-1; clone size: .; J gene: TRBJ1-3; CDR3 DNA: TGCAGCGTTGGGTTAATGGGTGGAAACACCATATATTTT; CDR3 protein: CSVGLMGGNTIYF
D gene: TRBD2; V gene: TRBV27; clone size: few; J gene: TRBJ2-7; CDR3 DNA: TGTGCCAGCAGCCGGACTAGCGGCCCCCCTACGAAACAGTACTTC; CDR3 protein: CASSRTSGPPTKQYF
D gene: .; V gene: TRBV12-3/TRBV12-4; clone size: many; J gene: TRBJ2-3; CDR3 DNA: TGTGCCAGCAGTTTAGTGGTAGCGAGCACAGATACGCAGTATTTT; CDR3 protein: CASSLVVASTDTQYF
D gene: .; V gene: TRBV20-1; clone size: .; J gene: TRBJ2-5; CDR3 DNA: TGCAGTGCAACCCGAGGATACCAAGAGACCCAGTACTTC; CDR3 protein: CSATRGYQETQYF
D gene: .; V gene: TRBV29-1; clone size: once; J gene: TRBJ2-7; CDR3 DNA: TGCAGCGTTGACAGCGGGCGCTCCTACGAGCAGTACTTC; CDR3 protein: CSVDSGRSYEQYF
D gene: TRBD1; V gene: TRBV6-5; clone size: few; J gene: TRBJ1-4; CDR3 DNA: TGTGCCAGCAGTTCTAGGGGGCTCAGTGAAAAACTGTTTTTT; CDR3 protein: CASSSRGLSEKLFF
D gene: .; V gene: TRBV5-1; clone size: .; J gene: TRBJ2-2; CDR3 DNA: TGCGCCAGCAGCTTAGGATCTGCCAGGTCCACCGGGGAGCTGTTTTTT; CDR3 protein: CASSLGSARSTGELFF
D gene: TRBD1; V gene: TRBV12-3/TRBV12-4; clone size: .; J gene: TRBJ1-5; CDR3 DNA: TGTGCCAGCAGTTCGCCTGGACAGGGTTGGAGTCAGCCCCAGCATTTT; CDR3 protein: CASSSPGQGWSQPQHF
D gene: .; V gene: TRBV4-2; clone size: .; J gene: TRBJ2-3; CDR3 DNA: TGTGCCAGCAGCCGCAGACTAGGGGAACGCACAGATACGCAGTATTTT; CDR3 protein: CASSRRLGERTDTQYF
D gene: TRBD2; V gene: TRBV20-1; clone size: .; J gene: TRBJ2-2; CDR3 DNA: TGCAGTGCGACAGGACTAGCAGGGGACACCGGGGAGCTGTTTTTT; CDR3 protein: CSATGLAGDTGELFF
D gene: .; V gene: TRBV6-5; clone size: .; J gene: TRBJ2-1; CDR3 DNA: TGTGCCAGCAGTTACTCGATTCCCGTCGGAGCGGGCTCCTACAATGAGCAGTTCTTC; CDR3 protein: CASSYSIPVGAGSYNEQFF
D gene: .; V gene: TRBV11-2; clone size: .; J gene: TRBJ2-1; CDR3 DNA: TGTGCCAGCACCCGTGCGTTGCGGAGCCTGTACAATGAGCAGTTCTTC; CDR3 protein: CASTRALRSLYNEQFF
D gene: TRBD2; V gene: TRBV9; clone size: few; J gene: TRBJ2-7; CDR3 DNA: TGTGCCAGCAGCCCAGGTACTAGCGGGGATCACTCCTACGAGCAGTACTTC; CDR3 protein: CASSPGTSGDHSYEQYF
D gene: .; V gene: TRBV6-5; clone size: .; J gene: TRBJ1-4; CDR3 DNA: TGTGCCAGCAGTTACGGGGGGGATAATGAAAAACTGTTTTTT; CDR3 protein: CASSYGGDNEKLFF
D gene: .; V gene: TRBV4-1; clone size: few; J gene: TRBJ2-2; CDR3 DNA: TGCGCCAGCAGCCAAGGGGGGGCTGCAACCGGGGAGCTGTTTTTT; CDR3 protein: CASSQGGAATGELFF
D gene: TRBD2; V gene: TRBV5-1; clone size: few; J gene: TRBJ2-3; CDR3 DNA: TGCGCCAGCAGCCGGGGACTAGCGGGAGGAAAAGGGGATACGCAGTATTTT; CDR3 protein: CASSRGLAGGKGDTQYF
D gene: .; V gene: TRBV28; clone size: once; J gene: TRBJ1-1; CDR3 DNA: TGTGCCAGCAGCCTCATCCACGGGGGTGGGACTGAAGCTTTCTTT; CDR3 protein: CASSLIHGGGTEAFF
D gene: .; V gene: TRBV7-2; clone size: .; J gene: TRBJ1-1; CDR3 DNA: TGTGCCAGCAGCTTAATCTCTGAAGCTTTCTTT; CDR3 protein: CASSLISEAFF
D gene: .; V gene: TRBV9; clone size: few; J gene: TRBJ2-6; CDR3 DNA: TGTGCCAGCAGCCCAGGCGGCTGGGCCAACGTCCTGACTTTC; CDR3 protein: CASSPGGWANVLTF
D gene: .; V gene: TRBV5-1; clone size: many; J gene: TRBJ1-1; CDR3 DNA: TGCGCCAGCAGCGGATTGGACGGTCGGAACACTGAAGCTTTCTTT; CDR3 protein: CASSGLDGRNTEAFF
D gene: .; V gene: TRBV29-1; clone size: .; J gene: TRBJ2-5; CDR3 DNA: TGCAGCGTTGTGAGGGTTCGGGAGACCCAGTACTTC; CDR3 protein: CSVVRVRETQYF
D gene: TRBD2; V gene: TRBV20-1; clone size: .; J gene: TRBJ2-1; CDR3 DNA: TGCAGTGCTAAGAAATCGACTAGCGGAAGCTTCGGGCAGTTCTTC; CDR3 protein: CSAKKSTSGSFGQFF
D gene: .; V gene: TRBV2; clone size: few; J gene: TRBJ2-2; CDR3 DNA: TGTGCCAGCAGTAGACTAGTTCCCGGGGAGCTGTTTTTT; CDR3 protein: CASSRLVPGELFF
D gene: .; V gene: TRBV20-1; clone size: few; J gene: TRBJ2-2; CDR3 DNA: TGCAGTGCTAGGTCCCTCACCGGGGAGCTGTTTTTT; CDR3 protein: CSARSLTGELFF
D gene: .; V gene: TRBV27; clone size: .; J gene: TRBJ2-3; CDR3 DNA: TGTGCCAGCAGTTTAGTTGGTAGCACAGATACGCAGTATTTT; CDR3 protein: CASSLVGSTDTQYF
D gene: TRBD2; V gene: TRBV18; clone size: few; J gene: TRBJ2-1; CDR3 DNA: TGTGCCAGCTCACCAATCCCGAGCGGGGCCGGACTGTGGAATGAGCAGTTCTTC; CDR3 protein: CASSPIPSGAGLWNEQFF
D gene: .; V gene: TRBV7-9; clone size: .; J gene: TRBJ2-5; CDR3 DNA: TGTGCCAGCAGCCCCCCCTCAGGCGAGACCCAGTACTTC; CDR3 protein: CASSPPSGETQYF
D gene: .; V gene: TRBV20-1; clone size: few; J gene: TRBJ2-7; CDR3 DNA: TGCAGTGTGCAGGACACCACGAACTACTACGAGCAGTACTTC; CDR3 protein: CSVQDTTNYYEQYF
D gene: .; V gene: TRBV19; clone size: .; J gene: TRBJ2-2; CDR3 DNA: TGTGCCAGTAGTATGGCTACTGCGGTCTGGGGGACCGGGGAGCTGTTTTTT; CDR3 protein: CASSMATAVWGTGELFF
D gene: .; V gene: TRBV27; clone size: few; J gene: TRBJ1-1; CDR3 DNA: TGTGCCAGCAGTTCCTACTGGGCCCTCAACAGGGAGGACACTGAAGCTTTCTTT; CDR3 protein: CASSSYWALNREDTEAFF
D gene: .; V gene: TRBV20-1; clone size: .; J gene: TRBJ1-2; CDR3 DNA: TGCAGTGCTAGAGATCGACAGCGAATAAGCGGCTACACCTTC; CDR3 protein: CSARDRQRISGYTF
D gene: TRBD1; V gene: TRBV10-3; clone size: few; J gene: TRBJ1-2; CDR3 DNA: TGTGCCATCAGTGTGCAGGGGGGTGGCTACACCTTC; CDR3 protein: CAISVQGGGYTF
D gene: .; V gene: TRBV29-1; clone size: few; J gene: TRBJ1-4; CDR3 DNA: TGCAGCGTTGCCGCACCCCCAACTAATGAAAAACTGTTTTTT; CDR3 protein: CSVAAPPTNEKLFF
D gene: TRBD1; V gene: TRBV27; clone size: .; J gene: TRBJ2-2; CDR3 DNA: TGTGCCAGCAGTAATAGACAGGGGGAGGACTGGGAGCTGTTTTTT; CDR3 protein: CASSNRQGEDWELFF
D gene: .; V gene: TRBV7-3; clone size: few; J gene: TRBJ2-2; CDR3 DNA: TGTGCCAGCAAGGGAGTTAGGGAGCTGTTTTTT; CDR3 protein: CASKGVRELFF
D gene: TRBD1; V gene: TRBV15; clone size: .; J gene: TRBJ2-7; CDR3 DNA: TGTGCCACCAGCAGAGGCGGGACAGGGTCCTACGAGCAGTACTTC; CDR3 protein: CATSRGGTGSYEQYF
D gene: .; V gene: TRBV20-1; clone size: few; J gene: TRBJ1-3; CDR3 DNA: TGCAGTGCGCCAAATCCTAGGTCCGGGTCCACCATATATTTT; CDR3 protein: CSAPNPRSGSTIYF
D gene: .; V gene: TRBV28; clone size: .; J gene: TRBJ2-7; CDR3 DNA: TGTGCCAGCAGTTTTAAGTCCGAGCAGTACTTC; CDR3 protein: CASSFKSEQYF
D gene: .; V gene: TRBV20-1; clone size: few; J gene: TRBJ1-1; CDR3 DNA: TGCAGTGCTGACCGGGACTCCTACGGCACTGAAGCTTTCTTT; CDR3 protein: CSADRDSYGTEAFF
D gene: TRBD2; V gene: TRBV4-2; clone size: .; J gene: TRBJ2-3; CDR3 DNA: TGTGCCAGCAGCCAAGTCCCAGCGGGAGGGCGCACAGATACGCAGTATTTT; CDR3 protein: CASSQVPAGGRTDTQYF
D gene: .; V gene: TRBV5-6; clone size: few; J gene: TRBJ2-6; CDR3 DNA: TGTGCCAGCAGCTCATGGGGGGCTCCAAGGACCGGGGCCAACGTCCTGACTTTC; CDR3 protein: CASSSWGAPRTGANVLTF
D gene: TRBD1; V gene: TRBV28; clone size: few; J gene: TRBJ2-7; CDR3 DNA: TGTGCCAGCGCACCGACCGGGACAGGCTCCTACGAGCAGTACTTC; CDR3 protein: CASAPTGTGSYEQYF
D gene: .; V gene: TRBV29-1; clone size: .; J gene: TRBJ1-5; CDR3 DNA: TGCAGCGTTGGGGAGGGGCACGGACAGCCCCAGCATTTT; CDR3 protein: CSVGEGHGQPQHF
D gene: TRBD1; V gene: TRBV6-5; clone size: few; J gene: TRBJ2-7; CDR3 DNA: TGTGCCACCCGACAGGGACAGACCTACGAGCAGTACTTC; CDR3 protein: CATRQGQTYEQYF
D gene: .; V gene: TRBV19; clone size: .; J gene: TRBJ2-7; CDR3 DNA: TGTGCCAGTAGTATGGTTTGGCAGTCCTCCTACGAGCAGTACTTC; CDR3 protein: CASSMVWQSSYEQYF
D gene: .; V gene: TRBV25-1; clone size: many; J gene: TRBJ2-7; CDR3 DNA: TGTGCCAGCAGTATCGTGGGGGGCACCTACGAGCAGTACTTC; CDR3 protein: CASSIVGGTYEQYF
D gene: .; V gene: TRBV6-5; clone size: .; J gene: TRBJ1-1; CDR3 DNA: TGTGCCAGCAGTTACTACAAGGGGCCGAACACTGAAGCTTTCTTT; CDR3 protein: CASSYYKGPNTEAFF
D gene: .; V gene: TRBV12-3/TRBV12-4; clone size: .; J gene: TRBJ2-3; CDR3 DNA: TGTGCCAGCCGTGGGGGTTCGAATACGCAGTATTTT; CDR3 protein: CASRGGSNTQYF
D gene: TRBD2; V gene: TRBV6-1; clone size: .; J gene: TRBJ2-5; CDR3 DNA: TGTGCCAGCAGTGAAGCCTGGACTAGCACGGAGACCCAGTACTTC; CDR3 protein: CASSEAWTSTETQYF
D gene: .; V gene: TRBV4-1; clone size: .; J gene: TRBJ2-3; CDR3 DNA: TGCGCCAGCACCAGATCCGCGAAGGGGGGAGATACGCAGTATTTT; CDR3 protein: CASTRSAKGGDTQYF
D gene: .; V gene: TRBV4-3; clone size: .; J gene: TRBJ2-1; CDR3 DNA: TGCGCCAGCAGCCAATCGACGGGACCCTACAATGAGCAGTTCTTC; CDR3 protein: CASSQSTGPYNEQFF
D gene: TRBD1; V gene: TRBV5-1; clone size: .; J gene: TRBJ2-7; CDR3 DNA: TGCGCCAGCAGCTCGCAGGGGGCTGTGAACGAGCAGTACTTC; CDR3 protein: CASSSQGAVNEQYF
D gene: .; V gene: TRBV6-5; clone size: few; J gene: TRBJ2-5; CDR3 DNA: TGTGCCAGCAGTTCCACGATGGGGCAACAAGAGACCCAGTACTTC; CDR3 protein: CASSSTMGQQETQYF